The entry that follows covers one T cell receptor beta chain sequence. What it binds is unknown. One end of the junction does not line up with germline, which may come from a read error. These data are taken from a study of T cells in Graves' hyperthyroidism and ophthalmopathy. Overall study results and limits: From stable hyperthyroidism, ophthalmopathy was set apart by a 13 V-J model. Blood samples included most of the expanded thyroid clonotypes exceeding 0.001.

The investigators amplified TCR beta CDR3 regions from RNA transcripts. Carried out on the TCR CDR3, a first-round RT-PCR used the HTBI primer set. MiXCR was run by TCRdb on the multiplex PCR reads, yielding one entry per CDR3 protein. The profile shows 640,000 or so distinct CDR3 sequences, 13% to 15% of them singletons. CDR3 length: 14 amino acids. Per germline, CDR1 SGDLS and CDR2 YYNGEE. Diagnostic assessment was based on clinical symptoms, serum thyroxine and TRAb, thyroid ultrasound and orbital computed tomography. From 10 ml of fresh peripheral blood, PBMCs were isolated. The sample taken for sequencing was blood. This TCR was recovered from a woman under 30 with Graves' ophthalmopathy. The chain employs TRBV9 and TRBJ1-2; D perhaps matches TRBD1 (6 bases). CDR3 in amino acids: CANSDGGAGYGYTF. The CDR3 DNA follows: TGTGCCAACAGCGACGGGGGCGCAGGCTATGGCTACACCTTC.